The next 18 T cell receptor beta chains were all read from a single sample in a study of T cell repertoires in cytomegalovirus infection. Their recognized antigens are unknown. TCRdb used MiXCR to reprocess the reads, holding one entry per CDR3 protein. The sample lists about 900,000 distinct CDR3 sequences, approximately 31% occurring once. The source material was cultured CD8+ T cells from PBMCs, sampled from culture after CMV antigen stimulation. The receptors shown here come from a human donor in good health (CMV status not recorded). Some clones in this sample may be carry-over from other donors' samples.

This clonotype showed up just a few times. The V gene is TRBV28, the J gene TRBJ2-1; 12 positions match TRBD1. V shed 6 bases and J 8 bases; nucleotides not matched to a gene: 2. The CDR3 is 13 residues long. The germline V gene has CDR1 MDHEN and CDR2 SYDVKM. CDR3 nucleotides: TGTGCCAGCAGGGGACAGGGGGCCCATGAGCAGTTCTTC. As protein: CASRGQGAHEQFF. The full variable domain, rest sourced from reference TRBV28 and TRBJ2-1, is DVKVTQSSRYLVKRTGEKVFLECVQDMDHENMFWYRQDPGLGLRLIYFSYDVKMKEKGDIPEGYSVSREKKERFSLILESASTNQTSMYLCASRGQGAHEQFFGPGTRLTVL.

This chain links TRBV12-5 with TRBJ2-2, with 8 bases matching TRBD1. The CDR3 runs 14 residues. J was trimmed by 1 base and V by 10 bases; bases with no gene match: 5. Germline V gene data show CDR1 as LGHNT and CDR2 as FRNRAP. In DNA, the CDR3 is TGTGCTACTGAGGACAGGGAGAACACCGGGGAGCTGTTTTTT. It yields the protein CATEDRENTGELFF.

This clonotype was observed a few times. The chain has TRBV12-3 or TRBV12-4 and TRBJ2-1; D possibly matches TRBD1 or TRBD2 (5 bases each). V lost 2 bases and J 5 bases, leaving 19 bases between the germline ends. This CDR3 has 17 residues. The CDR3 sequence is CASSLLTGAVADNEQFF. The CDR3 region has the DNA TGTGCCAGCAGTTTACTTACCGGGGCTGTAGCCGACAATGAGCAGTTCTTC.

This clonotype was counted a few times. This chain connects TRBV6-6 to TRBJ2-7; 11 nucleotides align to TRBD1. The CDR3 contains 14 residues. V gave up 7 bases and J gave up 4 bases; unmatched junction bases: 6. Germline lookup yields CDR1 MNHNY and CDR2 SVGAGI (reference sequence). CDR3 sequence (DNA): TGTGCCAGCAAAACCGGGACAGGGGGATACGAGCAGTACTTC. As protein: CASKTGTGGYEQYF.

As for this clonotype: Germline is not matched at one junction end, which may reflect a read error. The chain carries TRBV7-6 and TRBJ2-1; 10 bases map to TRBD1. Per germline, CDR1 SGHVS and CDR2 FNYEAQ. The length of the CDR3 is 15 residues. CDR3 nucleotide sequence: TGTGTCAGCAGCTTAGGACAGGGGGCCTACAATGAGCAGTTCTTC. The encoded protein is CVSSLGQGAYNEQFF.

CDR3 region: CASAGSGPYEQYF. CDR3 bases: TGTGCCTCAGCCGGGTCAGGGCCCTACGAGCAGTACTTC. The chain combines TRBV2 with TRBJ2-7; possible D gene TRBD1, 5 bases. This CDR3 region has 13 residues. The V gene's germline CDR1 is SNHLY and CDR2 FYNNEI. The germline V and J ends were trimmed by 11 bases and 2 bases, with 16 bases remaining between them.

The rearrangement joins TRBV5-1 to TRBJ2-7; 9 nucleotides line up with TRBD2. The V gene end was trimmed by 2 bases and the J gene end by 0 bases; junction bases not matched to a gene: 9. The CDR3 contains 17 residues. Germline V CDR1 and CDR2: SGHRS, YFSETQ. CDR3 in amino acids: CASSFRPSGGISYEQYF. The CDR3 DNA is TGCGCCAGCAGCTTTCGACCCAGCGGGGGGATCTCCTACGAGCAGTACTTC.

The CDR3 DNA sequence: TGTGCCAGCAGCCCACGGGGGGGTTACTCCTACGAGCAGTACGTC. Translating it yields CASSPRGGYSYEQYV. V and J are TRBV28 and TRBJ2-7; 8 bases map to TRBD2. Unmatched junction bases numbered 7, after V lost 6 bases and J lost 0 bases. The CDR3 is 15 residues long. Germline values: CDR1 MDHEN, CDR2 SYDVKM.

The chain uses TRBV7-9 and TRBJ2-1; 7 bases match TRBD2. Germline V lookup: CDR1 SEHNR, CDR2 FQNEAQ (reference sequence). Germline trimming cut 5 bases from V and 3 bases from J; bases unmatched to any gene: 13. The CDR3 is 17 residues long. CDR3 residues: CASSPRLAGVNYNEQFF. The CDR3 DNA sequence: TGTGCCAGCAGCCCCCGATTGGCGGGGGTAAACTACAATGAGCAGTTCTTC. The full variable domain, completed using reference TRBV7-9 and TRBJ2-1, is DTGVSQNPRHKITKRGQNVTFRCDPISEHNRLYWYRQTLGQGPEFLTYFQNEAQLEKSRLLSDRFSAERPKGSFSTLEIQRTEQGDSAMYLCASSPRLAGVNYNEQFFGPGTRLTVL.

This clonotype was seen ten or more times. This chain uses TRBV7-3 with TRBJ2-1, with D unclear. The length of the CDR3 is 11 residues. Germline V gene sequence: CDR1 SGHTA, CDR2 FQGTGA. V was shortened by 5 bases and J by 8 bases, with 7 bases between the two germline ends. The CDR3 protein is CASSPSDEQFF. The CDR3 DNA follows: TGTGCCAGCAGCCCGAGTGATGAGCAGTTCTTC.

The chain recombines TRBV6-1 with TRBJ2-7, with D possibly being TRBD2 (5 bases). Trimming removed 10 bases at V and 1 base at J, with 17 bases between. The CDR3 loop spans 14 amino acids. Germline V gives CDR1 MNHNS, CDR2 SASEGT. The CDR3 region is CANSPISGSYEQYV. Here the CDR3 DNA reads TGTGCCAACAGCCCGATATCGGGGTCCTACGAGCAGTACGTC.

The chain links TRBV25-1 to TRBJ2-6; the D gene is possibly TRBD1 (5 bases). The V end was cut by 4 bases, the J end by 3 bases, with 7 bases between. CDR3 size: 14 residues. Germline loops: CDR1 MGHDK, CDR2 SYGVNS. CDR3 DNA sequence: TGTGCCAGCAGTGCAGGGTTTGGGGCCAACGTCCTGACTTTC. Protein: CASSAGFGANVLTF.

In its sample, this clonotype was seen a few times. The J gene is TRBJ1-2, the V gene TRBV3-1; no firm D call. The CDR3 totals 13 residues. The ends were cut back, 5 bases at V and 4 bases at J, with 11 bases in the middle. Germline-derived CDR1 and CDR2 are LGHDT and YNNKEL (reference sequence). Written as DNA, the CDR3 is TGTGCCAGCAGCTCCGTGAGCGGCTATGGCTACACCTTC. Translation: CASSSVSGYGYTF.

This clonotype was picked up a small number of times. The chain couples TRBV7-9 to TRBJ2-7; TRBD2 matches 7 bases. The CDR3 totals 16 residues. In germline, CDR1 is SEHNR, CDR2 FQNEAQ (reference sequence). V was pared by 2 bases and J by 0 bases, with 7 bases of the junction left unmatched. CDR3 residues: CASSLKWAGDSYEQYF. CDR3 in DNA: TGTGCCAGCAGCTTAAAGTGGGCGGGGGACTCCTACGAGCAGTACTTC.

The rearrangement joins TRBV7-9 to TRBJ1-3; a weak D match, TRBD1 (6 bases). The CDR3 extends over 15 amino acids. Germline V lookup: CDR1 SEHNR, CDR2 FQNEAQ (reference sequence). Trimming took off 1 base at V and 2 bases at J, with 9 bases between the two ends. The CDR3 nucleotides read TGTGCCAGCAGCTTAGGGGGGCAACCTGGAAACACCATATATTTT. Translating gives CASSLGGQPGNTIYF.

CDR3 bases: TGCAGCGTTGAAGGGTGGGCTAGCGGGGGAAGTTACAATGAGCAGTTCTTC. Amino acid sequence: CSVEGWASGGSYNEQFF. The V and J genes are TRBV29-1 and TRBJ2-1; TRBD2 aligns across 10 bases. J gave up 4 bases and V 1 base, and 10 bases lay outside the gene matches. This CDR3 is 17 amino acids long. Germline loops: CDR1 SQVTM, CDR2 ANQGSEA.

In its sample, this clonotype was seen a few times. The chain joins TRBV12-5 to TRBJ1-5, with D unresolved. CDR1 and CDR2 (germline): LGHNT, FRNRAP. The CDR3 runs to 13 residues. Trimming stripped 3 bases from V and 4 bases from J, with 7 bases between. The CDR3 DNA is TGTGCTAGTGGTTTAATGGAGAATCAGCCCCAGCATTTT. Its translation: CASGLMENQPQHF.

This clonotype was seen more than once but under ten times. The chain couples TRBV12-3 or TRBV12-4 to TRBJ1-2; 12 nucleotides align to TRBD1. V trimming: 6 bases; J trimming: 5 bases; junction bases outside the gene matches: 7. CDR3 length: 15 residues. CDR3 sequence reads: CASSGTGGAGYGYTF. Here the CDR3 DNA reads TGTGCCAGCAGCGGGACAGGGGGCGCGGGGTATGGCTACACCTTC.